This T cell receptor beta chain was recovered during a study of identical twins. Each CDR3 protein is one row after TCRdb ran MiXCR on the 5' RACE reads. The table has 550,000 to 700,000 distinct CDR3 sequences, 9.5% to 10% seen once. The V gene lost 0 bases and the J gene lost 4 bases, with 7 bases spanning the gap. The germline V gene encodes CDR1 SGHVS and CDR2 FNYEAQ. The CDR3 covers 13 residues. This clonotype was observed at least ten times. What it binds is unknown. General study points: Invariant MAIT and iNKT cells may have partly biased zero-insertion analyses. Those out-of-frame alpha sequences shared by twins showed an excess of low generation probability.

The same data also went into a second study, on yellow fever vaccine responses in identical twins.

V gene TRBV7-6 combines with J gene TRBJ2-7; D is unresolved. Sequencing input: PBMCs. This TCR derives from a woman aged 18-35 years in good health. CDR3 sequence: CASSLARGYEQYF. In nucleotides, the CDR3 is TGTGCCAGCAGCTTAGCGCGTGGTTACGAGCAGTACTTC.